This entry features one TCR beta chain sequence. In the original workflow: It was from reference gene primer amplification that nucleated cell counts were estimated. Generated by immunoSEQ multiplex PCR, the TCRdb table keeps only in-frame clones and is missing some. Clone size and V and J calls were adopted from that table, with D and trimming inferred from the DNA. The table shows 210,000 or so clones, with around 90% occurring only once. The entry originates in a study of blood T cell repertoires in COVID-19. Turning to the study itself: Acute and convalescent COVID-19 samples came from the United States, Italy and Spain. In each case, the material was cDNA or gDNA derived from T cells, B-cell-depleted T cells, or PBMCs.

After removal of 8 bases from V and 6 bases from J, the junction contained 5 bases not matched to a gene. Looked up from germline, CDR1 is WSHSY and CDR2 is SAAADI. CDR3 size: 13 residues. Sequenced material: peripheral blood. The rearrangement joins TRBV10-2 to TRBJ2-2; TRBD2 matches at 8 bases. This receptor was identified in a man in his forties or fifties with acute or convalescent COVID-19. As DNA, the CDR3 is TGCGCCAGCGCGGGGGGATCCGCCGGGGAGCTGTTTTTT. Translation: CASAGGSAGELFF.